The 22 T cell receptor beta chains presented below share a single source sample, sequenced in a study of T cells of healthy individuals. TCRdb reanalysed the 5' RACE reads using MiXCR and keeps one entry per CDR3 protein. This sample has some 69,000 distinct CDR3 sequences; 15% to 20% occur once, and the top ten carry about 4.3%. The receptor source for this set is a human donor in good health.

The chain links TRBV13 to TRBJ2-2; D gene unclear. The CDR3 is made up of 14 amino acids. Germline CDR1 reads PRHDT; CDR2 reads FYEKMQ (reference sequence). The V end lost 4 bases, the J end lost 1 base, and 7 bases lay between the germline ends. CDR3 region: CASSSGLNTGELFF. In nucleotides, the CDR3 is TGTGCCAGCAGCTCTGGATTGAACACCGGGGAGCTGTTTTTT.

V is TRBV12-3 or TRBV12-4 and J is TRBJ1-4; no definite D call. This CDR3 is built from 13 residues. V shed 5 bases and J shed 8 bases, with 12 bases lying between them. CDR3 DNA sequence: TGTGCCAGCAGTACCGGACGGACGGAAAAACTGTTTTTT. Protein: CASSTGRTEKLFF.

The chain couples TRBV3-1 to TRBJ1-4; D call uncertain. The better agreement between TRBJ2-2 and the DNA end casts doubt on the J call. CDR1 LGHDT and CDR2 YNNKEL come from the germline V gene (reference sequence). This CDR3 spans 11 amino acids. This CDR3 reads CASSQEKELFF. The CDR3 DNA sequence: TGTGCCAGCAGCCAAGAGAAGGAGCTGTTTTTT.

This chain joins TRBV7-2 and TRBJ2-2, with 15 positions matching TRBD2. V gave up 4 bases and J gave up 6 bases; unmatched junction bases: 3. The germline V gene has CDR1 SGHTA and CDR2 FQGNSA. This CDR3 is 16 amino acids long. In nucleotides, the CDR3 is TGTGCCAGCAGCTCCGGACTAGCGGGAGGGCCCGGGGAGCTGTTTTTT. This codes for CASSSGLAGGPGELFF.

The V gene is TRBV7-2, the J gene TRBJ2-3, with TRBD2 matching 15 bases. With V trimmed by 5 bases and J by 4 bases, 7 bases remained unmatched. Germline assignment: CDR1 SGHTA and CDR2 FQGNSA. The CDR3 covers 17 residues. As DNA, the CDR3 is TGTGCCAGCAGCCCCCGGACTAGCGGGAGGGTGGCAGATACGCAGTATTTT. It codes for CASSPRTSGRVADTQYF.

This clonotype was seen ten or more times. V gene TRBV7-8 combines with J gene TRBJ2-1; 8 bases fit TRBD2. The CDR3 has 13 residues. V lost 3 bases to trimming and J lost 7 bases; unmatched junction nucleotides: 2. Germline CDR1 is SGHVS and CDR2 is FQNEAQ. CDR3 residues: CASSFVAGNEQFF. In DNA, the CDR3 is TGTGCCAGCAGCTTTGTAGCGGGGAATGAGCAGTTCTTC.

The CDR3 DNA follows: TGCGCCAGCAGCTTGGAGAGGAACACTGAAGCTTTCTTT. It encodes CASSLERNTEAFF. The chain combines TRBV5-1 with TRBJ1-1; D is unresolved. V was pared by 0 bases and J by 1 base, with 4 bases between. This CDR3 region has 13 residues. In germline, CDR1 is SGHRS, CDR2 YFSETQ.

The table lists this clonotype with a few counts. The gene calls are TRBV5-1 and TRBJ1-1; D may be TRBD1 (6 bases). Trimming took off 2 bases at V and 3 bases at J, with 23 bases between the two ends. The germline V gene encodes CDR1 SGHRS and CDR2 YFSETQ. This CDR3 is built from 18 residues. CDR3 bases: TGCGCCAGCAGCTTAACAGGGCAGCATGGATTGAAAGACACTGAAGCTTTCTTT. Its translation is CASSLTGQHGLKDTEAFF. The full variable domain, rest sourced from reference TRBV5-1 and TRBJ1-1, is KAGVTQTPRYLIKTRGQQVTLSCSPISGHRSVSWYQQTPGQGLQFLFEYFSETQRNKGNFPGRFSGRQFSNSRSEMNVSTLELGDSALYLCASSLTGQHGLKDTEAFFGQGTRLTVV.

This clonotype was detected many times. The V gene is TRBV4-1, the J gene TRBJ2-7; D not resolved. Between the trimmed V and J ends, which lost 1 base and 6 bases, there was a span of 7 bases. Germline V lookup: CDR1 MGHRA, CDR2 YSYEKL. CDR3 length: 12 amino acids. For the CDR3, the DNA is TGCGCCAGCAGCCAAGTGAAGGGCGAGCAGTACTTC. This gives the protein CASSQVKGEQYF.

A few counts support this clonotype. The chain recombines TRBV6-2 or TRBV6-3 with TRBJ2-1; TRBD2 matches 9 bases. J was trimmed by 4 bases and V by 6 bases; bases with no gene match: 4. The germline gives CDR1 MNHEY, CDR2 SVGEGT. This CDR3 spans 14 amino acids. The DNA for the CDR3 is TGTGCCAGCAGGAGACTAGCGGTTTACAATGAGCAGTTCTTC. Translation gives CASRRLAVYNEQFF.

In its sample, this clonotype is medium-sized. The V gene is TRBV29-1, the J gene TRBJ1-4; the D is unclear. Per germline, CDR1 SQVTM and CDR2 ANQGSEA. This CDR3 comprises 12 residues. Trimming removed 6 bases from V and 2 bases from J, with 7 bases in between. CDR3 bases: TGCAGCGTGACCGTTACTAATGAAAAACTGTTTTTT. Protein product: CSVTVTNEKLFF.

This clonotype was counted at least ten times. J is TRBJ2-1 and V is TRBV7-3; 11 bases are a match to TRBD2. V shed 5 bases, J shed 7 bases, and the junction held 10 bases outside the gene matches. The length of the CDR3 is 16 residues. CDR1 is SGHTA and CDR2 is FQGTGA in the germline V gene. The CDR3 protein is CASSPSSGGRVNEQFF. The CDR3 DNA follows: TGTGCCAGCAGCCCCTCTAGCGGGGGGCGGGTAAATGAGCAGTTCTTC.

In its sample, this clonotype was seen a few times. This chain uses TRBV15 with TRBJ2-1, with a weak D call TRBD1 (6 bases). The CDR3 spans 16 residues. Germline-derived CDR1 and CDR2 are LNHNV and YYDKDF (reference sequence). V lost 0 bases and J 8 bases, leaving 17 bases between the germline ends. The chain's CDR3 is CATSREGALLVYEQFF. The DNA for the CDR3 is TGTGCCACCAGCAGAGAGGGGGCTCTACTAGTCTATGAGCAGTTCTTC.

The gene calls are TRBV6-5 and TRBJ1-1; D is perhaps TRBD1 (6 bases). The germline gives CDR1 MNHEY, CDR2 SVGAGI. This CDR3 is 14 amino acids long. The V end lost 6 bases, the J end lost 1 base, and 12 bases lay between the germline ends. The CDR3 nucleotides are TGTGCCAGCAGCCCACAGGGAACGAACACTGAAGCTTTCTTT. Its translation is CASSPQGTNTEAFF.

This clonotype was recorded at least ten times. This chain joins TRBV4-3 and TRBJ2-5; weak D call: TRBD1 (6 bases). CDR1 and CDR2 from the germline V gene are LGHNA and YSLEER. Between the trimmed V and J ends, which lost 3 bases and 5 bases, there was a span of 13 bases. The CDR3 covers 14 residues. The CDR3 nucleotides read TGCGCCAGCAGCCAGGACAGCGCATCGGAGACCCAGTACTTC. Its protein product is CASSQDSASETQYF.

The sample holds many counts of this clonotype. The chain joins TRBV20-1 to TRBJ2-1; TRBD1 is a possible D gene (5 bases). V was clipped by 3 bases and J by 8 bases, with 8 bases between them. Germline V gene lookup returns CDR1 DFQATT and CDR2 SNEGSKA (reference sequence). CDR3 length equals 11 residues. The DNA for the CDR3 is TGCAGTGCTAGCCAGGGTTATGAGCAGTTCTTC. This gives the protein CSASQGYEQFF.

This clonotype showed up just a few times. V and J are TRBV9 and TRBJ1-1, with TRBD1 matching 9 bases. The length of the CDR3 is 14 residues. Unmatched junction bases numbered 1, after V lost 0 bases and J lost 4 bases. CDR1 SGDLS and CDR2 YYNGEE come from the germline V gene. CDR3 protein: CASSVGDRATEAFF. As DNA, the CDR3 is TGTGCCAGCAGCGTAGGGGACAGGGCCACTGAAGCTTTCTTT.

This clonotype occurred many times. V and J are TRBV29-1 and TRBJ2-1; D might be TRBD1 or TRBD2, each matching 5 bases. The length of the CDR3 is 12 residues. The germline V gene has CDR1 SQVTM and CDR2 ANQGSEA. Trimming removed 7 bases from V and 9 bases from J, with 16 bases in between. The CDR3 DNA reads as TGCAGCGCCGATCCGGGACGAACTGAGCAGTTCTTC. Translated: CSADPGRTEQFF.

V gene TRBV9 combines with J gene TRBJ2-2, with 8 bases that match TRBD2. The CDR3 is 16 residues long. Looked up from germline, CDR1 is SGDLS and CDR2 is YYNGEE. J lost 5 bases, V lost 2 bases, and 8 bases had no gene match. CDR3 bases: TGTGCCAGCAGCGTCAAAAGCGGGAGTGGAACCGGGGAGCTGTTTTTT. Amino acid sequence: CASSVKSGSGTGELFF. The full variable domain, completed using reference TRBV9 and TRBJ2-2, is DSGVTQTPKHLITATGQRVTLRCSPRSGDLSVYWYQQSLDQGLQFLIQYYNGEERAKGNILERFSAQQFPDLHSELNLSSLELGDSALYFCASSVKSGSGTGELFFGEGSRLTVL.

This clonotype has just a few counts. V usage is TRBV20-1 and J usage is TRBJ1-1; TRBD1 matches 7 bases. The CDR3 totals 15 residues. In germline, CDR1 is DFQATT, CDR2 SNEGSKA (reference sequence). Trimming removed 7 bases from V and 3 bases from J; junction bases left unmatched: 14. The CDR3 is CSVPNQGGSDTEAFF. CDR3 in DNA: TGCAGTGTCCCGAACCAGGGGGGGAGTGACACTGAAGCTTTCTTT.

The table lists this clonotype with many counts. The rearrangement uses TRBV6-5 and TRBJ2-3; D could derive from TRBD1 or TRBD2 (5 bases each). V lost 6 bases and J lost 0, with 7 bases in between. In germline, CDR1 is MNHEY, CDR2 SVGAGI. This CDR3 comprises 13 residues. In DNA, the CDR3 is TGTGCCAGCAGAAGGGACAGCACAGATACGCAGTATTTT. This sequence encodes CASRRDSTDTQYF.

The chain has TRBV20-1 and TRBJ1-5; TRBD1 matches 7 bases. This CDR3 has 17 residues. V dropped 0 bases and J dropped 8; count of bases not matched to a gene: 16. The germline gives CDR1 DFQATT, CDR2 SNEGSKA (reference sequence). In DNA form, the CDR3 reads TGCAGTGCTAGAGATGGAATTCTAAGCCAAACAGGGGAGCCCCAGCATTTT. Translation gives CSARDGILSQTGEPQHF.